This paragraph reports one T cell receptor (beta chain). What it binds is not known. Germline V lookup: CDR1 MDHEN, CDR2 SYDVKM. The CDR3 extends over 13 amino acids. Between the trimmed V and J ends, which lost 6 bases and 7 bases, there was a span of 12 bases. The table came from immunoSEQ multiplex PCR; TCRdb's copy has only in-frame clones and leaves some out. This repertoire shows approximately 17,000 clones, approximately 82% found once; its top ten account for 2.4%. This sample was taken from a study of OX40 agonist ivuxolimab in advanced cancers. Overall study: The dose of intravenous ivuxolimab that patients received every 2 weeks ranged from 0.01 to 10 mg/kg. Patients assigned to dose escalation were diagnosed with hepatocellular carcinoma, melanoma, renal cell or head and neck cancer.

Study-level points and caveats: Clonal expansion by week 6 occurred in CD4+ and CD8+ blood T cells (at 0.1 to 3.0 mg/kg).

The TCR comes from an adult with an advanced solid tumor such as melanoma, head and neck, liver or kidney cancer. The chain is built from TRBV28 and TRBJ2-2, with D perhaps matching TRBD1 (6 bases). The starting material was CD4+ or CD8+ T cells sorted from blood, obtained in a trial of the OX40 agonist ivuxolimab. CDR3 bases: TGTGCCAGCAGGAGGGCCAGGGGCGGGGAGCTGTTTTTT. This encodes CASRRARGGELFF.